These 23 T cell receptor beta chains were sequenced from one sample in a study of T cell responses to AZD1222 COVID-19 vaccine. Generated by immunoSEQ multiplex PCR, the TCRdb table keeps only in-frame clones and is missing some. The sample lists roughly 140,000 clones; about 93% were seen once. Sequences were derived from peripheral blood, sampled on day 0 of AZD1222 vaccination. The receptors here all came from an adult in good health.

This clone was observed a few times. This sequence joins TRBV25-1 and TRBJ2-3, with 10 bases lining up with TRBD1. The V segment lost 3 bases and the J segment 2 bases; nucleotides outside the gene matches: 5. The germline gives CDR1 MGHDK, CDR2 SYGVNS. CDR3 length equals 16 residues. CDR3 DNA: TGTGCCAGCAGTGACCAGGGACAGGGGATCACAGATACGCAGTATTTT. Translated, it gives CASSDQGQGITDTQYF.

The V and J genes are TRBV5-5 and TRBJ1-2; 8 bases are a match to TRBD1. CDR3 size: 13 residues. CDR1 SGHKS and CDR2 YYEKEE come from the germline V gene (reference sequence). After removal of 0 bases from V and 10 bases from J, the junction contained 5 bases not matched to a gene. The CDR3 region has the DNA TGTGCCAGCAGCTTGGCCCTGGACAGGGACTACACCTTC. Protein sequence: CASSLALDRDYTF. Variable domain in full (rest from reference TRBV5-5 and TRBJ1-2): DAGVTQSPTHLIKTRGQQVTLRCSPISGHKSVSWYQQVLGQGPQFIFQYYEKEERGRGNFPDRFSARQFPNYSSELNVNALLLGDSALYLCASSLALDRDYTFGSGTRLTVV.

The chain combines TRBV30 with TRBJ1-2; possibly TRBD1 for D (6 bases). The CDR3 extends over 13 amino acids. Trimming took off 4 bases at V and 10 bases at J, with 19 bases between the two ends. Germline CDR1 GTSNPN, CDR2 SVGIG (reference sequence). The CDR3 here is CAWNAGTRRSYTF. Written as DNA, the CDR3 is TGTGCCTGGAATGCCGGGACAAGACGATCCTACACCTTC.

The V call is TRBV5-1, the J call TRBJ2-3, with 8 bases aligning to TRBD2. Germline V gene sequence: CDR1 SGHRS, CDR2 YFSETQ. The length of the CDR3 is 17 residues. Trimming cost V 0 bases and J 0 bases; bases outside gene matches: 6. The CDR3 spells CASSLEGWTSSTDTQYF. The CDR3 DNA sequence: TGCGCCAGCAGCTTGGAAGGCTGGACTAGCAGCACAGATACGCAGTATTTT. Together with reference TRBV5-1 and TRBJ2-3, the CDR3 gives the full variable domain: KAGVTQTPRYLIKTRGQQVTLSCSPISGHRSVSWYQQTPGQGLQFLFEYFSETQRNKGNFPGRFSGRQFSNSRSEMNVSTLELGDSALYLCASSLEGWTSSTDTQYFGPGTRLTVL.

As for this clone: Other nucleotide sequences in the sample specify the same CDR3. The CDR3 region has the DNA TGCGCCAGCAGCTTGGGGAGCAATCAGCCCCAGCATTTT. Amino acid sequence: CASSLGSNQPQHF. The chain has TRBV5-1 and TRBJ1-5, with D uncertain. Germline CDR1 is SGHRS and CDR2 is YFSETQ. V was pared by 0 bases and J by 1 base, with 2 bases between. The CDR3 is 13 amino acids.

The chain has TRBV12-3 or TRBV12-4 and TRBJ1-5; D unclear. V was cut by 6 bases and J by 7 bases, with 13 bases left in between. The CDR3 is 13 amino acids. The CDR3 loop is CASSLNWKQPQHF. CDR3 in DNA: TGTGCCAGCAGCCTGAATTGGAAACAGCCCCAGCATTTT.

The V and J genes are TRBV28 and TRBJ1-1; D gene ambiguous. This CDR3 comprises 13 residues. V was pared by 2 bases and J by 1 base, with 5 bases between. Germline CDR1 and CDR2: MDHEN and SYDVKM. CDR3 nucleotides: TGTGCCAGCAGTTTAAGACGGAACACTGAAGCTTTCTTT. Translating gives CASSLRRNTEAFF.

The gene calls are TRBV19 and TRBJ2-1; 7 nucleotides match TRBD2. Germline V lookup: CDR1 LNHDA, CDR2 SQIVND (reference sequence). CDR3 length: 15 amino acids. V gave up 3 bases and J gave up 7 bases; unmatched junction bases: 9. In nucleotides, the CDR3 is TGTGCCAGTAGTATCCTGGCGGGAGAAATAAATGAGCAGTTCTTC. This translates into CASSILAGEINEQFF.

This clone was picked up a small number of times. The chain recombines TRBV6-4 with TRBJ2-3; 11 bases align to TRBD2. This CDR3 is built from 15 residues. Germline lookup yields CDR1 MRHNA and CDR2 SNTAGT. The ends lost 3 bases at V and 1 base at J; junction bases unmatched: 0. CDR3 sequence reads: CASSEGLAGTDTQYF. In DNA, the CDR3 is TGTGCCAGCAGTGAGGGACTAGCGGGCACAGATACGCAGTATTTT.

The chain carries TRBV9 and TRBJ1-4, with D tentatively TRBD1 (6 bases). CDR1 and CDR2 (germline): SGDLS, YYNGEE. The V end was cut by 0 bases, the J end by 6 bases, with 12 bases between. The CDR3 consists of 15 residues. The CDR3 region has the DNA TGTGCCAGCAGCGTAGCTTCCAGGGGCCATGAAAAACTGTTTTTT. Translation: CASSVASRGHEKLFF. Full variable domain (outside the CDR3, taken from reference TRBV9 and TRBJ1-4): DSGVTQTPKHLITATGQRVTLRCSPRSGDLSVYWYQQSLDQGLQFLIQYYNGEERAKGNILERFSAQQFPDLHSELNLSSLELGDSALYFCASSVASRGHEKLFFGSGTQLSVL.

The chain links TRBV28 to TRBJ1-5, with D unresolved. V was cut by 3 bases and J by 7 bases, with 13 bases left in between. The CDR3 totals 14 residues. CDR1 is MDHEN and CDR2 is SYDVKM in the germline V gene. CDR3 DNA sequence: TGTGCCAGCAGTTTTGGGCAGGCCTTCCAGCCCCAGCATTTT. It codes for CASSFGQAFQPQHF.

CDR3 residues: CASSLVSEGSYEQYF. Written as DNA, the CDR3 is TGTGCCAGCAGCTTAGTTTCAGAGGGGTCCTACGAGCAGTACTTC. The chain is built from TRBV7-2 and TRBJ2-7, with D perhaps assigned TRBD1 or TRBD2 (5 bases each). V lost 1 base and J lost 1, with 11 bases in between. Looked up from germline, CDR1 is SGHTA and CDR2 is FQGNSA. The CDR3 sequence is 15 residues long.

The chain links TRBV27 to TRBJ2-3, with D possibly TRBD1 on 5 matching bases. V was clipped by 7 bases and J by 4 bases, with 15 bases between them. Germline CDR1 is MNHEY and CDR2 is SMNVEV (reference sequence). The CDR3 consists of 14 residues. CDR3 amino acids: CASNSGFQADTQYF. Here the CDR3 DNA reads TGTGCCAGCAACTCAGGGTTTCAGGCAGATACGCAGTATTTT.

In this sample, this clone turned up once. The chain joins TRBV2 to TRBJ2-2; 7 bases map to TRBD1. Unmatched junction bases numbered 8, after V lost 6 bases and J lost 7 bases. This CDR3 contains 14 residues. CDR1 SNHLY and CDR2 FYNNEI come from the germline V gene. In nucleotides, the CDR3 is TGTGCCAGCAGGGGGGACAGTAACGACGGGGAGCTGTTTTTT. Amino acid sequence: CASRGDSNDGELFF.

The genes are TRBV5-1 and TRBJ1-4, with D possibly matching TRBD1 (5 bases). V lost 4 bases to trimming and J lost 0 bases, with 13 bases between them. The CDR3 loop spans 16 amino acids. Per germline, CDR1 SGHRS and CDR2 YFSETQ. The CDR3 is CASSPSDISTNEKLFF. CDR3 in DNA: TGCGCCAGCAGCCCTTCGGACATTTCAACTAATGAAAAACTGTTTTTT.

This clone has only one observation. The chain combines TRBV10-3 with TRBJ1-2; the match to TRBD1 covers 10 bases. This CDR3 spans 16 amino acids. Germline V lookup: CDR1 ENHRY, CDR2 SYGVKD. The V and J ends lost 3 bases and 2 bases, in that order; junction bases with no gene match: 6. CDR3 residues: CAISDPGGQGNYGYTF. The CDR3 DNA reads as TGTGCCATCAGTGATCCAGGGGGACAGGGGAACTATGGCTACACCTTC.

CDR3 nucleotides: TGCGCCAGCAGCCAAGAGGCCGGGGGTCCCTACGAGCAGTACTTC. It is translated as CASSQEAGGPYEQYF. The chain couples TRBV4-1 to TRBJ2-7; possible D gene TRBD2, 6 bases. Germline CDR1 is MGHRA and CDR2 is YSYEKL. The CDR3 runs to 15 residues. The V gene lost 0 bases and the J gene lost 2 bases, with 11 bases spanning the gap.

In its sample, this clone was seen once. J is TRBJ2-2 and V is TRBV28; D perhaps matches TRBD2 (6 bases). Germline CDR1 is MDHEN and CDR2 is SYDVKM. The germline V and J ends were trimmed by 3 bases and 1 base, with 9 bases remaining between them. The CDR3 is 15 amino acids. The CDR3 coding sequence is TGTGCCAGCAGTTTTATTAGCGGGAACACCGGGGAGCTGTTTTTT. Residues: CASSFISGNTGELFF. The whole variable domain, remainder taken from reference TRBV28 and TRBJ2-2, is DVKVTQSSRYLVKRTGEKVFLECVQDMDHENMFWYRQDPGLGLRLIYFSYDVKMKEKGDIPEGYSVSREKKERFSLILESASTNQTSMYLCASSFISGNTGELFFGEGSRLTVL.

CDR3 nucleotides: TGCGCCAGCAGCTCTAGCGGGAGCGCGTACGAGCAGTACTTC. Translation: CASSSSGSAYEQYF. This chain connects TRBV5-1 to TRBJ2-7; 10 bases line up with TRBD2. Germline CDR1 SGHRS, CDR2 YFSETQ. Losses at the gene ends were 3 bases for V and 4 bases for J; bases not matched to a gene: 4. The CDR3 covers 14 residues. Based on the CDR3 plus reference TRBV5-1 and TRBJ2-7, the full variable domain is KAGVTQTPRYLIKTRGQQVTLSCSPISGHRSVSWYQQTPGQGLQFLFEYFSETQRNKGNFPGRFSGRQFSNSRSEMNVSTLELGDSALYLCASSSSGSAYEQYFGPGTRLTVT.

The chain links TRBV28 to TRBJ1-2; D is perhaps TRBD1 (6 bases). Germline V gene lookup returns CDR1 MDHEN and CDR2 SYDVKM. The CDR3 is 13 residues long. V was clipped by 2 bases and J by 4 bases, with 8 bases between them. The CDR3 region is CASSLGGRYGYTF. As DNA, the CDR3 is TGTGCCAGCAGTTTAGGGGGCCGCTATGGCTACACCTTC.

This chain uses TRBV7-9 with TRBJ2-7; tentative D call: TRBD1 (5 bases). Deletions cut 5 bases from V and 6 bases from J, with 20 bases between. Germline CDR1 SEHNR, CDR2 FQNEAQ (reference sequence). The CDR3 has 15 residues. The CDR3 region is CASSVTHIQVLEQYF. The CDR3 DNA is TGTGCCAGCAGCGTAACCCATATACAGGTCCTCGAGCAGTACTTC.

This chain connects TRBV18 to TRBJ2-1; 8 bases line up with TRBD1. Germline V gene data show CDR1 as KGHSH and CDR2 as LQKENI. V was pared by 3 bases and J by 0 bases, with 1 base of the junction left unmatched. This CDR3 is 15 amino acids long. The CDR3 sequence: CASSPGTGSYNEQFF. The CDR3 DNA reads as TGTGCCAGCTCACCCGGGACAGGCTCCTACAATGAGCAGTTCTTC.

This chain links TRBV6-5 with TRBJ2-7; D gene uncertain. Germline V gene lookup returns CDR1 MNHEY and CDR2 SVGAGI. The CDR3 extends over 13 amino acids. V gave up 6 bases and J gave up 4 bases, with 13 bases separating them. The DNA for the CDR3 is TGTGCCAGCAGCTCCGCCTGGGGATACGAGCAGTACTTC. It translates to CASSSAWGYEQYF.